Listed below are T cell receptor beta chains from one sample, sequenced in a study of PD-L1 blockade in urothelial cancer. The table came from immunoSEQ multiplex PCR; TCRdb's copy has only in-frame clones and leaves some out. The data contain 70,000 to 95,000 clones, roughly 90% of them singletons. The source material was PBMCs, sampled around atezolizumab (anti-PD-L1) treatment. These TCRs come from a woman over 75 with urothelial cancer. The CDR3 runs from the conserved cysteine through the conserved F or W. A D gene is named only where the DNA matches it firmly. Clone size is shown for a subset of rows, as once, few, many or a class of expanded clone.

15 | - | TRBJ1-5 | - | TRBV6-6 | CASSPSGRDNQPRHF | TGTGCCAGCAGTCCGTCGGGCAGGGACAATCAGCCCCGGCATTTT
14 | - | TRBJ2-5 | - | TRBV5-6 | CASSLDYGGETQYF | TGTGCCAGCAGCTTGGATTACGGCGGCGAGACCCAGTACTTC
15 | - | TRBJ1-1 | - | TRBV18 | CASSPEQIKNTEAFF | TGTGCCAGCTCACCAGAACAGATTAAGAACACTGAAGCTTTCTTT
14 | - | TRBJ2-7 | - | TRBV5-1 | CASSLAGEAYEQYF | TGCGCCAGCAGCTTGGCTGGAGAGGCCTACGAGCAGTACTTC
14 | few | TRBJ1-1 | - | TRBV27 | CASSLRVAGTEAFF | TGTGCCAGCAGTTTGAGGGTAGCGGGGACTGAAGCTTTCTTT
16 | once | TRBJ2-3 | - | TRBV18 | CASSIFTGAEGDTQYF | TGTGCCAGCTCCATATTTACGGGAGCCGAAGGAGATACGCAGTATTTT
15 | - | TRBJ2-5 | TRBD2 | TRBV5-1 | CASSPGLAAQETQYF | TGCGCCAGCAGCCCCGGACTAGCGGCCCAAGAGACCCAGTACTTC
15 | - | TRBJ2-3 | TRBD1 | TRBV10-3 | CAIRTGGSSTDTQYF | TGTGCCATCAGGACAGGGGGATCTAGCACAGATACGCAGTATTTT
14 | few | TRBJ1-2 | - | TRBV15 | CATSRDQGPYGYTF | TGTGCCACCAGCAGAGATCAGGGTCCCTATGGCTACACCTTC
16 | once | TRBJ1-3 | - | TRBV27 | CASRSHAGDSGNTIYF | TGTGCCAGCCGCTCCCACGCCGGGGATTCTGGAAACACCATATATTTT
11 | - | TRBJ2-1 | - | TRBV30 | CAWSPRNEQFF | TGTGCCTGGAGCCCTCGGAATGAGCAGTTCTTC
14 | - | TRBJ1-3 | - | TRBV28 | CASSLGGVGNTIYF | TGTGCCAGCAGTTTAGGAGGGGTGGGAAACACCATATATTTT